The present TCR beta chain was sequenced within a study of identical twins. TCRdb itself ran the 5' RACE reads through MiXCR, one entry per CDR3 protein. This sample carries some 240,000 distinct CDR3 sequences, about 8.3% of them seen once, and the ten largest clones take 3% to 3.5%. On this clonotype: As yet, its antigen is unknown.

Study-wide results and caveats: Insertions were fewer in abundant cord blood beta clonotypes, whereas memory repertoires showed none of this pattern. Surplus twin overlap in beta out-of-frame sequences was less pronounced.

A further study also used this sample, focusing on yellow fever vaccine responses in identical twins.

Sequencing was carried out using CD8+ T cells sorted from blood. The sequence was collected from a young woman in good health.

The CDR3 DNA is TGTGCCTGGAATGAAGCGGGAGATACGCAGTATTTT. The encoded protein is CAWNEAGDTQYF. The V call is TRBV30, the J call TRBJ2-3; TRBD2 might be the D (6 bases). Trimming shortened V by 4 bases and J by 5 bases, and 10 bases separated the two germline ends. From germline, CDR1 is GTSNPN and CDR2 SVGIG (reference sequence). This CDR3 comprises 12 residues. The full variable domain, its missing parts supplied by reference TRBV30 and TRBJ2-3, is SQTIHQWPATLVQPVGSPLSLECTVEGTSNPNLYWYRQAAGRGLQLLFYSVGIGQISSEVPQNLSASRPQDRQFILSSKKLLLSDSGFYLCAWNEAGDTQYFGPGTRLTVL.